This TCR beta chain was profiled in a study of T-cell reconstitution after alpha-beta-depleted transplantation in children. Study-level points and caveats: Newly generated T cells supplied most T-cell counts and diversity one year post-transplant. Several hundred expanded graft clones reportedly were the source of alpha-beta T cells about two months after transplant. Surviving recipient T cells and thymic progenitors accounted for the high day-60 TCRbeta diversity observed in some patients.

The CDR3 loop spans 16 amino acids. CDR1 is SGHNT, CDR2 YYREEE, per germline (reference sequence). The V and J ends lost 1 base and 5 bases, in that order; junction bases with no gene match: 4. Concerning this clonotype: Its antigen is not identified.

Library preparation (for TCRbeta) was performed with unique molecular identifiers. From the PCR reads, TCRdb called clonotypes with MiXCR, one entry per CDR3 protein. The sample has a few hundred thousand distinct CDR3 sequences; approximately 30% are singletons. The clonotype originates from a boy in the first two years of life with Wiskott-Aldrich syndrome, due to receive a stem cell transplant. The chain recombines TRBV5-4 with TRBJ2-1; 12 nucleotides match TRBD2. The specimen comprised PBMCs, sampled before TCRalphabeta/CD19-depleted stem cell transplant. CDR3 bases: TGTGCCAGCAGCTTGACTGGGACTAGCGGGCACAATGAGCAGTTCTTC. It translates to CASSLTGTSGHNEQFF.